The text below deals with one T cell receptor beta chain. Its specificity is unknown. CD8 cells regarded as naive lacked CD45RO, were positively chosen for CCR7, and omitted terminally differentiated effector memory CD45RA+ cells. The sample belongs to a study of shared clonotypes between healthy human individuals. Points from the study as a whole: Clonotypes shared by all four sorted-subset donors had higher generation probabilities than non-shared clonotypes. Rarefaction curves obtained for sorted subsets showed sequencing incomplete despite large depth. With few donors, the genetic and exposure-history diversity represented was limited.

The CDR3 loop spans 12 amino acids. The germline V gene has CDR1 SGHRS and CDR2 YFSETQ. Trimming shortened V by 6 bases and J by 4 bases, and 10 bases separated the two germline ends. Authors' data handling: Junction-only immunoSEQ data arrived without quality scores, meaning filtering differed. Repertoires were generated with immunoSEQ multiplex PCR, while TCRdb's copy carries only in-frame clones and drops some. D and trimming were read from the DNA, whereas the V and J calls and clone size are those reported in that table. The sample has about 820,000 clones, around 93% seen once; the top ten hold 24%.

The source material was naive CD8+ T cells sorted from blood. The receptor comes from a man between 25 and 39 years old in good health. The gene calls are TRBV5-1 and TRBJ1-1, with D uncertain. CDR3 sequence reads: CASTGSSTEAFF. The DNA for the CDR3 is TGCGCCAGCACGGGCAGCTCCACTGAAGCTTTCTTT.